The 2 T cell receptor beta chains in this list originate from one sample, sequenced in a study of breast tumors, draining lymph nodes, adjacent tissues. TCRdb reanalysed the multiplex PCR reads using MiXCR and keeps one entry per CDR3 protein. The sample lists tens of thousands of distinct CDR3 sequences, roughly 29% occurring once. Axillary draining lymph nodes of breast cancer patients supplied the node samples. The sequenced material came from axillary lymph node tissue. Receptor source: a female donor with breast cancer. Some clones in this sample may be carry-over from other donors' samples.

On this clonotype: A much larger clone differs by one base, so this may be a read error. Likely a read error: the CDR3 ends without its conserved phenylalanine or tryptophan. No DNA is shown, since the ends of the CDR3 on it are uncertain; the CDR3 is the one TCRdb lists. The J gene is TRBJ2-7, the V gene TRBV9. Germline lookup yields CDR1 SGDLS and CDR2 YYNGEE. The CDR3 comprises 14 residues, both ends counted. The CDR3 protein is CASSPRGTPYEQSL.

This clonotype was seen repeatedly, ten times or more. The chain carries TRBV27 and TRBJ2-3; the D gene is possibly TRBD2 (5 bases). With 5 bases removed from V and 4 bases from J, the gap between germline ends came to 10 bases. The CDR3 totals 13 residues. Per germline, CDR1 MNHEY and CDR2 SMNVEV (reference sequence). As DNA, the CDR3 is TGTGCCAGCAGTCCTCTAGCTCCAGATACGCAGTATTTT. This codes for CASSPLAPDTQYF.